The 2 T cell receptor beta chains presented below share a single source sample, sequenced in a study of blood T cell repertoires in COVID-19. Measured with immunoSEQ multiplex PCR; TCRdb has only the in-frame clones, and not every one. Of around 200,000 clones in the sample, about 83% are singletons; the top ten hold approximately 3.3%. The sequenced material came from peripheral blood. The receptors derive from a man between 18 and 35 years old with active or convalescent COVID-19.

The J gene is TRBJ1-4, the V gene TRBV30; 8 bases line up with TRBD1. V lost 5 bases to trimming and J lost 0 bases; unmatched junction nucleotides: 2. The CDR3 is made up of 14 amino acids. CDR1 and CDR2 (germline): GTSNPN, SVGIG (reference sequence). Here the CDR3 reads CAWGQGSTNEKLFF. CDR3 bases: TGTGCCTGGGGACAGGGTTCAACTAATGAAAAACTGTTTTTT.

The genes are TRBV2 and TRBJ1-6; D gene uncertain. V lost 8 bases and J 2 bases, leaving 13 bases between the germline ends. Germline V gene data show CDR1 as SNHLY and CDR2 as FYNNEI. The CDR3 is 15 amino acids. The CDR3 reads CASCAGEPYNSPLHF. The CDR3 DNA reads TGTGCCAGCTGTGCCGGGGAGCCCTATAATTCACCCCTCCACTTT.